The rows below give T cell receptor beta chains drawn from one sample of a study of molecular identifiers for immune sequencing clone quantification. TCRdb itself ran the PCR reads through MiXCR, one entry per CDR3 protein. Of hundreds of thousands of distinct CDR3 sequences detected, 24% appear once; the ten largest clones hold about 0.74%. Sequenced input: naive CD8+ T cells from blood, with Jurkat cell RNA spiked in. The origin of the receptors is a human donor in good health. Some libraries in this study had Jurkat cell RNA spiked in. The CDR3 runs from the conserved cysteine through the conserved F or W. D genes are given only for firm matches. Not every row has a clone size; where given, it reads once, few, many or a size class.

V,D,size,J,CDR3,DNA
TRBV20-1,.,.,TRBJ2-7,CSASRGFGSYEQYF,TGCAGTGCTAGTCGAGGGTTTGGGTCCTACGAGCAGTACTTC
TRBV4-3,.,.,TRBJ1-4,CASSQDVSGGANEKLFF,TGCGCCAGCAGCCAAGATGTGTCTGGGGGGGCGAATGAAAAACTGTTTTTT
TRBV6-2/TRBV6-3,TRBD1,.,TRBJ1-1,CASSCGRTGGTEAFF,TGTGCCAGCAGTTGCGGAAGGACAGGGGGTACTGAAGCTTTCTTT
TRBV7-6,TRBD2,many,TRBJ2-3,CASRSSGGVTDTQYF,TGTGCCAGCAGATCAAGCGGGGGGGTCACAGATACGCAGTATTTT
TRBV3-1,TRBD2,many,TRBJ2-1,CASSPRLAGAGLNEQFF,TGTGCCAGCAGTCCTCGACTAGCGGGAGCCGGGTTGAATGAGCAGTTCTTC
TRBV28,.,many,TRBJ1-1,CASFAPPNTEAFF,TGTGCCAGCTTTGCCCCACCGAACACTGAAGCTTTCTTT
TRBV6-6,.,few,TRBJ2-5,CASSSWTRKPQETQYF,TGTGCCAGCAGTTCCTGGACCCGCAAGCCCCAAGAGACCCAGTACTTC
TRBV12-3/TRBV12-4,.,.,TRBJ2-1,CASSPYRNRNEQFF,TGTGCCAGCAGTCCCTACAGAAACCGCAATGAGCAGTTCTTC
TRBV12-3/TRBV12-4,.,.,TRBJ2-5,CASSGDFETQCF,TGTGCCAGCAGCGGGGACTTCGAGACCCAGTGCTTC
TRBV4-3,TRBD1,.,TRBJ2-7,CASSQGYQGAHEQHF,TGCGCCAGCAGCCAAGGGTACCAGGGGGCCCACGAGCAGCACTTC
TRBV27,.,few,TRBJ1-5,CASREGVGGQPQHF,TGTGCCAGCAGAGAAGGGGTCGGGGGACAGCCCCAGCATTTT
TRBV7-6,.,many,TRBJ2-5,CASSRDVTGAETQYF,TGTGCCAGCAGCCGAGACGTTACGGGGGCAGAGACCCAGTACTTC
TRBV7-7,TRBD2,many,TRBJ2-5,CASSLFLADQETQYF,TGTGCTAGCAGCTTATTCCTAGCGGACCAAGAGACCCAGTACTTC
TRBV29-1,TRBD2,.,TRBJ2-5,CSVGDWTSGTQETQYF,TGCAGCGTCGGAGATTGGACTAGCGGGACTCAAGAGACCCAGTACTTC
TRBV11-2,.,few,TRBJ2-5,CASSFGHNQETQYF,TGTGCCAGCAGCTTTGGGCACAACCAAGAGACCCAGTACTTC
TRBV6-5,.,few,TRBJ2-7,CASSYQGPTYEQYF,TGTGCCAGCAGTTACCAGGGGCCGACCTACGAGCAGTACTTC
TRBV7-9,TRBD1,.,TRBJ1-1,CASSSPGETGGRAFF,TGTGCCAGCAGCTCCCCCGGTGAGACAGGGGGCCGAGCTTTCTTT
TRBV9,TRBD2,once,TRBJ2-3,CARSESGGGISDTQYF,TGTGCCCGCAGTGAAAGCGGGGGGGGCATATCTGATACGCAGTATTTT
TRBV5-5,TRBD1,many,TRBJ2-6,CASSGYWDRGHSGANVLTF,TGTGCCAGCAGCGGTTATTGGGACAGGGGCCACTCTGGGGCCAACGTCCTGACTTTC
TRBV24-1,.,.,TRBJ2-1,CATSDSPDGIQNEQFF,TGTGCCACCAGTGATTCCCCGGACGGGATTCAAAATGAGCAGTTCTTC
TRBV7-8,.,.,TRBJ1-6,CASSSSGPLSSYNSPLHF,TGTGCCAGCAGCTCATCCGGGCCCCTAAGCTCCTATAATTCACCCCTCCACTTT
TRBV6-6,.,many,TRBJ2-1,CASSENAGSEQFF,TGTGCCAGCAGTGAAAATGCGGGGAGTGAGCAGTTCTTC
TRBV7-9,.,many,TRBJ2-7,CASSLVVGPYEQYF,TGTGCCAGCAGCTTAGTAGTGGGCCCCTACGAGCAGTACTTC
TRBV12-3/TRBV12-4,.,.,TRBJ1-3,CASSPSGTGRNTIYF,TGTGCCAGCAGTCCTTCCGGGACGGGAAGAAACACCATATATTTT
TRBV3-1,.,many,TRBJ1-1,CASSQEGGAEAFF,TGTGCCAGCAGCCAAGAGGGAGGCGCTGAAGCTTTCTTT
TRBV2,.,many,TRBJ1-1,CASYLNTEAFF,TGTGCCAGCTATCTGAACACTGAAGCTTTCTTT
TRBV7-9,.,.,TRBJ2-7,CASGPPVRYEQYF,TGTGCCAGCGGCCCACCAGTCCGCTACGAGCAGTACTTC
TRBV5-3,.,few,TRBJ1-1,CASEEGDATEAFF,TGTGCCAGCGAGGAGGGGGATGCGACTGAAGCTTTCTTT
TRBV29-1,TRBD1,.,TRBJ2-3,CSVDKTGSSTDPQYF,TGCAGCGTTGACAAGACAGGGAGCAGCACAGATCCGCAGTATTTT
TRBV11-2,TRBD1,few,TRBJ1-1,CASSSWPGTVSEAFF,TGTGCCAGCAGCTCTTGGCCCGGGACAGTCTCTGAAGCTTTCTTT
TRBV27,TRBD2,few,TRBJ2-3,CASSLLAPGGSDTQYF,TGTGCCAGCAGCTTGCTGGCCCCGGGAGGCTCAGATACGCAGTATTTT
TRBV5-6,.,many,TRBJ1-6,CASSLYNSPLHF,TGTGCCAGCAGCTTATATAATTCACCCCTCCACTTT
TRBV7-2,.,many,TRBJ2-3,CASSLTGSTDTQYF,TGTGCCAGCAGTTTGACTGGGAGCACAGATACGCAGTATTTT
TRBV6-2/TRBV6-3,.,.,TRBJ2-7,CASSWDVYEQYF,TGTGCCAGCAGTTGGGACGTCTACGAGCAGTACTTC
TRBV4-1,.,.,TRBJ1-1,CASSGTPGTEVFF,TGCGCCAGCAGTGGGACACCGGGGACTGAAGTTTTCTTT
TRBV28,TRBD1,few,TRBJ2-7,CASSVHRDRSSYEQYF,TGTGCCAGCAGTGTCCATCGGGACAGGTCCTCCTACGAGCAGTACTTC
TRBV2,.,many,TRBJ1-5,CASSEYETVSNQPQHF,TGTGCCAGCAGTGAATACGAGACCGTTAGCAATCAGCCCCAGCATTTT
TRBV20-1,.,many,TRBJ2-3,CSADKKGEGTDTQYF,TGCAGTGCAGACAAAAAGGGGGAGGGCACAGATACGCAGTATTTT
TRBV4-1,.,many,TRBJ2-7,CASSQDPGRSYEQYF,TGCGCCAGCAGCCAAGATCCGGGTAGGTCCTACGAGCAGTACTTC
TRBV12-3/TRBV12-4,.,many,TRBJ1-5,CASGQKPQHF,TGTGCCAGCGGTCAAAAGCCCCAGCATTTT
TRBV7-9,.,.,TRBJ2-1,CASSLRGTSFGQFF,TGTGCCAGCAGCTTACGGGGAACTAGCTTCGGGCAGTTCTTC
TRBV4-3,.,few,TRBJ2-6,CASSPQARRTSGANVLTF,TGCGCCAGCAGCCCTCAGGCCAGGCGAACCTCTGGGGCCAACGTCCTGACTTTC